This T cell receptor (beta chain) was captured in a study of molecular identifiers for immune sequencing clone quantification listed by TCRdb under 2018. Broadly, across the study: In a replicate experiment, RNA from about 21,000 or 97,000 naive CD8 T cells was split into five aliquots, four of which were sequenced. This methods study benchmarked molecular-identifier clustering-based TCR repertoire sequencing (MIDCIRS) and TCR RNA copy counting, using CD8 T cells to do so. The paper's findings and limits, for the study overall: Modeling gave roughly 3 recovered TCR RNA copies per cell versus 9.5 to 10 by digital PCR, implying about 30% capture efficiency. When barcode sub-clustering was omitted, TCR diversity was inflated by chimeric consensus sequences, with chimeras reaching as high as 47%. In CMV-specific effector cells, clones with more than 20 RNA copies contained over 99% of molecules, whereas in naive cells such clones contained under 1% of molecules. The naive libraries included spiked-in Jurkat TCR RNA (approximately ten copies' worth), and this RNA is not part of the donor repertoire. Spiked-in Jurkat TCR RNA equivalent to a single cell was reported to be detectable even among 850,000 to 1,000,000 naive CD8 T cells. Highly expanded clone sizes could be underestimated because identical TCR molecules may share a barcode.

The library was obtained by PCR. TCRdb records NextSeq 500 as the sequencer. Bulk TCR libraries were generated as previously described, with the TCR primers listed in Table S5 used. The Qiagen AllPrep DNA/RNA kit was used to purify total RNA. Before analysis, reads from multiple sequencing runs of the same library were pooled. In the paper's pipeline: Reads were retained only if the reads had an exact TCR constant sequence, and the retained reads were trimmed to 150 nt and grouped according to their 12-nt molecular barcodes. Reads in each barcode group were sub-clustered using a 15% Levenshtein threshold, and a quality-weighted consensus sequence was built for each RNA molecule. Non-functional sequences were removed, as were lower-count sequences one edit away from another. Based on fitting two negative binomial distributions, any barcode sub-cluster with under 20% of the maximum read count was discarded. Using fastp trimming at Q25 and MiXCR clonotype assembly, TCRdb reanalyzed the public sequencing data and kept in-frame beta chains. CDR3 protein sequences are deduplicated, and each keeps its most common genes and DNA. The V and J calls shown here were made by TCRdb, not taken from the authors' results. The sample data list a few hundred thousand distinct CDR3 sequences, and about 23% of these were observed just once. Of the sample, about 0.73% falls within the top ten clones.

Libraries of naive CD8 T cells were built from about 20,000 to 1,000,000 sorted cells, with 10%, 30% or 50% of the purified RNA used. Naive CD8 T cells were FACS-sorted as CD8+CD4-CCR7+CD45RA+ on a BD FACSAria II into RLT Plus buffer. To test detection sensitivity, Jurkat RNA equal to some 11 TCR copies was added to samples of about 20,000-1,100,000 naive CD8 T cells. Enrichment of CD8 T cells was performed with RosetteSep CD8+ T Cell Enrichment Cocktail and Ficoll-Paque, after which ACK red cell lysis was carried out. Concerning this clonotype: Which antigen it targets is not known. Qualities for individual bases were not recorded, and no much larger clone is one base off.

V trim: 6 bases; J trim: 3 bases; unmatched bases: 8. The CDR3, cysteine through phenylalanine, is 15 amino acids long. Solely the CDR3 DNA is kept, with 45 bases framed from the first base. The germline V gene (reference sequence) provides CDR1 LNHDA and CDR2 SQIVND. Sequencing input: naive CD8+ T cells from blood, with Jurkat cell RNA spiked in. The cell subset or site label of this sample denotes: FACS-sorted CD8+CD4-CCR7+CD45RA+ naive T cells. In this chain, TRBV19 is recombined with TRBJ2-7, with 10 junctional bases fitting TRBD1. This sequence originates from a human donor in good health. Some libraries in this study had Jurkat cell RNA spiked in. The CDR3 has the sequence CASSQGQGSLYEQYF. Read as DNA, the sequence is TGTGCCAGTAGCCAGGGACAGGGGAGCCTCTACGAGCAGTACTTC.